A selection of T cell receptor beta chains follows, all from one sample in a study of blood T cell repertoires in COVID-19. The method was immunoSEQ multiplex PCR; TCRdb's version includes in-frame clones alone and lacks a portion of them. Among 310,000 or so clones listed, approximately 90% were seen once. Input material: PBMCs or T cells enriched from blood (not recorded which). The receptors come from a woman aged 18-29 years who had recovered from COVID-19. Each CDR3 is given with its conserved first and last residue. D genes are given only for firm matches.

D	V	length	J	CDR3
TRBD1	TRBV5-1	14	TRBJ1-4	CASSLGQDTEKLFF
NA	TRBV3-1/TRBV3-2	15	TRBJ2-3	CASSRTNTRGNTQYF
NA	TRBV10-3	16	TRBJ1-2	CAIRPTGDHLYYGYTF
NA	TRBV19	13	TRBJ1-4	CASTVGHDEKLFF
NA	TRBV28	12	TRBJ1-2	CASSLSNYGYTF
TRBD1	TRBV7-9	14	TRBJ1-4	CASSLRDSYEKLFF
TRBD1	TRBV2	15	TRBJ2-3	CASRGTGDYRDTQYF
NA	TRBV27	14	TRBJ1-6	CASSFNSYNSPLHF
NA	TRBV21-1	15	TRBJ2-1	CASSKGSRGDNEQFF
TRBD2	TRBV7-3	15	TRBJ2-7	CASSRLAGEAYEQYF
TRBD1	TRBV6-5	14	TRBJ2-2	CASADRGSTGELFF
TRBD1	TRBV28	15	TRBJ2-7	CASSLSGTGPYEQYF
NA	TRBV11-2	13	TRBJ1-1	CASSLSGYTEAFF
NA	TRBV7-2	17	TRBJ1-3	CASTPTGGASSGNTIYF
NA	TRBV27	14	TRBJ2-7	CASSLRGLGYEQYF
NA	TRBV19	16	TRBJ1-1	CASSVALRQTNTEAFF
TRBD2	TRBV25-1	13	TRBJ2-7	CASRSGAPYEQYF
NA	TRBV5-4	14	TRBJ1-5	CASSLQGRGQPQHF
TRBD2	TRBV9	15	TRBJ2-3	CASSSLAGETDTQYF
NA	TRBV7-9	18	TRBJ2-7	CASSPRALERLYSAEQYF
TRBD1	TRBV2	17	TRBJ2-3	CATNPHHDRGGTDTQYF
TRBD1	TRBV2	14	TRBJ1-1	CASKRTGLTTEAFF
TRBD2	TRBV28	15	TRBJ2-7	CASSDPGGLFVEQYF
NA	TRBV27	17	TRBJ1-4	CASSLGPAAALDEKLFF
NA	TRBV6-5	12	TRBJ2-1	CASSRDMYLQFF
NA	TRBV15	11	TRBJ1-1	CATDNGFGAFF
TRBD2	TRBV12-5	19	TRBJ2-3	CASGLVWARLAGGTDTQYF
NA	TRBV10-3	13	TRBJ1-1	CAISGTAGTEAFF
TRBD1	TRBV30	13	TRBJ1-6	CAWSDRAGSPLHF
TRBD1	TRBV18	14	TRBJ2-3	CASSPDRAGRTQYF
NA	TRBV9	15	TRBJ1-1	CASSVGLTFNTEAFF
NA	TRBV6-2/TRBV6-3	14	TRBJ2-5	CASSSWTYQETQYF
NA	TRBV19	15	TRBJ1-1	CASSFAGRGNTEAFF
TRBD1	TRBV6-5	14	TRBJ2-7	CASSRDRQHYEQYF
TRBD1	TRBV29-1	12	TRBJ1-2	CSVEEGAYGYTF
NA	TRBV5-1	14	TRBJ1-3	CASSLGGPGNTIYF
NA	TRBV7-2	14	TRBJ1-3	CASSLGVTGNTIYF
TRBD1	TRBV7-8	16	TRBJ1-6	CASSLGTGGFNSPLHF
NA	TRBV4-3	15	TRBJ2-3	CASSQEGQSTDTQYF
TRBD1	TRBV25-1	15	TRBJ2-3	CASSELRTGGDTQYF
TRBD1	TRBV27	17	TRBJ2-1	CASSLRQGQGFTIRQFF
NA	TRBV6-4	13	TRBJ2-7	CASMQGPPYEQYF
TRBD2	TRBV6-2/TRBV6-3	15	TRBJ2-1	CASSYGTSAYNEQFF
NA	TRBV27	13	TRBJ2-1	CASSQDSYNEQFF
TRBD1	TRBV7-9	15	TRBJ2-7	CASSQGGTGEGEQYF
NA	TRBV5-4	14	TRBJ1-3	CASSPGDPGNTIYF
NA	TRBV27	13	TRBJ2-5	CASSLSQEETQYF
NA	TRBV10-3	12	TRBJ1-1	CAISTQNTEAFF
NA	TRBV10-2	15	TRBJ1-5	CASSERPGGNQPQHF
NA	TRBV2	12	TRBJ1-3	CASSLLGNTIYF
TRBD1	TRBV7-7	16	TRBJ2-3	CASSLGRTGGRDTQYF
NA	TRBV5-1	15	TRBJ2-1	CASSLGVNGYNEQFF
NA	TRBV4-1	13	TRBJ2-7	CASSQDDGSEQYF
TRBD1	TRBV3-1/TRBV3-2	15	TRBJ1-5	CASSQLQGANQPQHF
NA	TRBV28	14	TRBJ2-7	CASSFDGLPYEQYF